The 28 T cell receptor beta chains presented below share a single source sample, sequenced in a study of cytomegalovirus exposure and HLA in healthy donors. 60 Vbeta and 13 Jbeta primers were used in PCR. TCRdb keeps only in-frame clones here, not all; method: immunoSEQ multiplex PCR. The repertoire holds approximately 70,000 clones, with 70% as singletons. The specimen sequenced was PBMCs. Source of these receptors: a woman in her forties or fifties in good health and CMV-seropositive.

The rearrangement uses TRBV7-2 and TRBJ1-4, with D unclear. The CDR3 sequence is 15 residues long. Between the trimmed V and J ends, which lost 5 bases and 11 bases, there was a span of 21 bases. The germline CDR1 and CDR2 sequences are SGHTA and FQGNSA. Here the CDR3 reads CASSPADHWAGKLFF. The CDR3 DNA sequence: TGTGCCAGCAGCCCAGCCGACCACTGGGCGGGGAAACTGTTTTTT. Using reference TRBV7-2 and TRBJ1-4 for the parts outside the CDR3, the full variable domain is GAGVSQSPSNKVTEKGKDVELRCDPISGHTALYWYRQSLGQGLEFLIYFQGNSAPDKSGLPSDRFSAERTGGSVSTLTIQRTQQEDSAVYLCASSPADHWAGKLFFGSGTQLSVL.

The chain uses TRBV10-2 and TRBJ1-1; D not resolved. CDR1 is WSHSY and CDR2 is SAAADI in the germline V gene. The germline V and J ends were trimmed by 4 bases and 6 bases, with 6 bases remaining between them. The CDR3 loop spans 11 amino acids. The CDR3, as DNA: TGCGCCAGCAGTGTCGGGGCTGAAGCTTTCTTT. This translates into CASSVGAEAFF.

This sequence joins TRBV4-3 and TRBJ1-1; maybe TRBD1 (5 bases). This CDR3 region has 16 residues. Trimming removed 0 bases at V and 1 base at J, with 12 bases between. Germline CDR1 LGHNA, CDR2 YSLEER. The CDR3: CASSQDPLQGNTEAFF. For the CDR3, the DNA is TGCGCCAGCAGCCAAGATCCCCTCCAGGGGAACACTGAAGCTTTCTTT.

The chain couples TRBV5-1 to TRBJ2-5; D may be TRBD2 (6 bases). CDR3 length: 15 residues. CDR1 is SGHRS, CDR2 YFSETQ, per germline. V was clipped by 4 bases and J by 1 base, with 14 bases between them. The CDR3 protein is CASSPGLRFQETQYF. The CDR3 nucleotides read TGCGCCAGCAGCCCGGGACTCCGCTTCCAAGAGACCCAGTACTTC.

The rearrangement links TRBV28 to TRBJ1-1; possibly TRBD1 for D (5 bases). Germline lookup yields CDR1 MDHEN and CDR2 SYDVKM. The CDR3 contains 13 residues. Trimming stripped 0 bases from V and 5 bases from J, with 7 bases between. CDR3 sequence: CASSLWGGTEAFF. Here the CDR3 DNA reads TGTGCCAGCAGTTTATGGGGGGGAACTGAAGCTTTCTTT.

This sequence joins TRBV30 and TRBJ2-7; a weak D match, TRBD1 (6 bases). In germline, CDR1 is GTSNPN, CDR2 SVGIG (reference sequence). The CDR3 length is 13 residues. The germline V and J ends were trimmed by 3 bases and 6 bases, with 15 bases remaining between them. The CDR3 region has the DNA TGTGCCTGGAGGGACAGCCCATTAAGCGAGCAGTACTTC. Translating it yields CAWRDSPLSEQYF.

This chain links TRBV29-1 with TRBJ1-3, with 7 bases identical to TRBD1. The CDR3 spans 17 residues. Germline CDR1 reads SQVTM; CDR2 reads ANQGSEA. The V segment lost 4 bases and the J segment 2 bases; nucleotides outside the gene matches: 14. CDR3 in DNA: TGCAGCGTTGGAAAGGGGCGGACAGGCTCCCCTGGAAACACCATATATTTT. It translates to CSVGKGRTGSPGNTIYF.

J is TRBJ1-4 and V is TRBV4-2; the match to TRBD1 covers 10 bases. The CDR3 is 17 residues long. Germline CDR1 and CDR2: LGHNA and YNFKEQ. V lost 4 bases, J lost 2 bases, and 7 bases stayed unmatched. CDR3 DNA sequence: TGTGCCAGCAGCCCCGTGACAGGGGGCGTCACTAATGAAAAACTGTTTTTT. Translated, it gives CASSPVTGGVTNEKLFF.

This clone was seen more than once but under ten times. V usage is TRBV27 and J usage is TRBJ1-2; tentative D call: TRBD1 (6 bases). Trimming pared 2 bases from V and 4 bases from J, leaving 23 bases between. Germline CDR1 reads MNHEY; CDR2 reads SMNVEV (reference sequence). The CDR3 spans 18 residues. The DNA for the CDR3 is TGTGCCAGCAGTTTAATCGGTACAGGGCCGCAGCGTATCTATGGCTACACCTTC. Translated, it gives CASSLIGTGPQRIYGYTF.

This rearrangement joins TRBV5-1 to TRBJ2-5; 10 bases agree with TRBD2. The CDR3 contains 14 residues. Germline assignment: CDR1 SGHRS and CDR2 YFSETQ. The J segment lost 1 base and the V segment lost 5 bases, leaving 2 bases of the junction unmatched. CDR3 bases: TGCGCCAGCAGACTAGCGGGGACCCAAGAGACCCAGTACTTC. Its protein product is CASRLAGTQETQYF.

This clone was seen a handful of times. The chain joins TRBV27 to TRBJ2-7; 8 positions match TRBD1. Germline CDR1 MNHEY, CDR2 SMNVEV (reference sequence). This CDR3 is 14 amino acids long. Trimming removed 6 bases from V and 6 bases from J; junction bases left unmatched: 10. In nucleotides, the CDR3 is TGTGCCAGCAGGAGCACAGGGGGAAGAGGCGAGCAGTACTTC. As protein: CASRSTGGRGEQYF.

V gene TRBV12-5 combines with J gene TRBJ1-1; D remains unclear. V was shortened by 7 bases and J by 4 bases, with 13 bases between the two germline ends. CDR3 length equals 13 residues. CDR1 is LGHNT and CDR2 is FRNRAP in the germline V gene. The CDR3 bases are TGTGCTAGTGCTACAGCTGTGGGCACTGAAGCTTTCTTT. Translation gives CASATAVGTEAFF.

J is TRBJ1-2 and V is TRBV7-2; 10 positions agree with TRBD1. The germline V gene encodes CDR1 SGHTA and CDR2 FQGNSA. V shed 5 bases and J 8 bases; nucleotides not matched to a gene: 8. CDR3 size: 14 residues. The CDR3 DNA is TGTGCCAGCAGCCCCGGACAGGGGGTATGGGGCTACACCTTC. Encoded protein: CASSPGQGVWGYTF.

The rearrangement links TRBV25-1 to TRBJ1-2; 10 nucleotides agree with TRBD1. The CDR3 covers 14 residues. From germline, CDR1 is MGHDK and CDR2 SYGVNS. V shed 3 bases and J 5 bases; nucleotides not matched to a gene: 3. CDR3: CASSDPGQGYGYTF. CDR3 coding DNA: TGTGCCAGCAGTGACCCGGGACAGGGGTATGGCTACACCTTC.

V gene TRBV11-1 combines with J gene TRBJ2-7; 8 bases are a match to TRBD2. J was trimmed by 2 bases and V by 5 bases; bases with no gene match: 8. CDR1 SGHAT and CDR2 FQDESV come from the germline V gene (reference sequence). The length of the CDR3 is 15 residues. The CDR3 here is CASSLLGTRAYEQYF. CDR3 DNA sequence: TGTGCCAGCAGCCTCTTGGGGACTAGAGCCTACGAGCAGTACTTC.

The V and J genes are TRBV14 and TRBJ1-4, with D possibly TRBD1 on 5 matching bases. This CDR3 is 13 amino acids long. Trimming removed 4 bases at V and 8 bases at J, with 11 bases between. CDR1 and CDR2 from the germline V gene are SGHDN and FVKESK. DNA for the CDR3: TGTGCCAGCAGCCCCAGGGAGGGGGAAAAACTGTTTTTT. Protein product: CASSPREGEKLFF.

V and J are TRBV9 and TRBJ2-3; the match to TRBD1 covers 7 bases. Germline loops: CDR1 SGDLS, CDR2 YYNGEE. The CDR3 is 15 amino acids. The J segment lost 5 bases and the V segment lost 4 bases, leaving 10 bases of the junction unmatched. In nucleotides, the CDR3 is TGTGCCAGCAGCCCCGACGACAGGGCGGGAGATACGCAGTATTTT. This gives the protein CASSPDDRAGDTQYF.

V usage is TRBV11-2 and J usage is TRBJ2-7, with 8 positions matching TRBD2. Germline CDR1 and CDR2: SGHAT and FQNNGV. CDR3 size: 20 residues. V lost 0 bases to trimming and J lost 0 bases; unmatched junction nucleotides: 16. For the CDR3, the DNA is TGTGCCAGCAGCTTAGATCGAGGTCTAGCGGGCTCAAAATCCTCCTACGAGCAGTACTTC. Residues: CASSLDRGLAGSKSSYEQYF.

This sequence joins TRBV27 and TRBJ1-2; no definite D call. Trimming took 6 bases from V and 4 from J, leaving 15 bases between them. Per the germline V gene, CDR1 is MNHEY and CDR2 is SMNVEV (reference sequence). CDR3 length: 14 amino acids. CDR3 coding DNA: TGTGCCAGCAGCCCAAGCCCGGGGAGCTATGGCTACACCTTC. Its translation is CASSPSPGSYGYTF.

About this clone: The sample has other DNA sequences that encode this CDR3 too. The chain is built from TRBV28 and TRBJ2-1; TRBD2 agrees at 12 bases. This CDR3 region has 16 residues. Trimming at V came to 2 bases and at J to 5 bases, leaving 4 bases not matched to a gene. CDR1 and CDR2 (germline): MDHEN, SYDVKM. CDR3 bases: TGTGCCAGCAGTTTAGGGCTAGCGGGAGGGGACAATGAGCAGTTCTTC. Encoded protein: CASSLGLAGGDNEQFF.

The gene calls are TRBV12-5 and TRBJ1-1; 8 bases are shared with TRBD1. The CDR3 spans 16 residues. The V and J ends lost 1 base and 2 bases, in that order; junction bases with no gene match: 6. Germline values: CDR1 LGHNT, CDR2 FRNRAP. CDR3 residues: CASGLGGTGKNTEAFF. In DNA, the CDR3 is TGTGCTAGTGGTTTGGGCGGGACAGGAAAAAACACTGAAGCTTTCTTT.

DNA for the CDR3: TGTGCCATCAAGTTAGCGGGGCGGTCAGATACGCAGTATTTT. This gives the protein CAIKLAGRSDTQYF. The rearrangement uses TRBV10-3 and TRBJ2-3; 8 positions agree with TRBD2. With V trimmed by 7 bases and J by 4 bases, 7 bases remained unmatched. This CDR3 comprises 14 residues. Looked up from germline, CDR1 is ENHRY and CDR2 is SYGVKD.

The chain has TRBV27 and TRBJ2-7; TRBD2 might be the D (6 bases). Germline V lookup: CDR1 MNHEY, CDR2 SMNVEV (reference sequence). This CDR3 contains 13 residues. Between the trimmed V and J ends, which lost 6 bases and 2 bases, there was a span of 11 bases. CDR3 in DNA: TGTGCCAGCAGAGCGGGCCCACCCTACGAGCAGTACTTC. The encoded protein is CASRAGPPYEQYF.

The chain is built from TRBV6-6 and TRBJ2-7, with D unresolved. The germline V gene has CDR1 MNHNY and CDR2 SVGAGI (reference sequence). With 7 bases removed from V and 0 bases from J, the gap between germline ends came to 7 bases. The CDR3 runs 12 residues. CDR3 protein: CASTKNSYEQYF. The CDR3 DNA reads as TGTGCCAGCACTAAGAACTCCTACGAGCAGTACTTC.

This clone has a handful of counts. The chain couples TRBV2 to TRBJ1-1; 7 positions agree with TRBD1. The CDR3 is made up of 14 amino acids. V dropped 4 bases and J dropped 3; count of bases not matched to a gene: 5. The germline CDR1 and CDR2 sequences are SNHLY and FYNNEI. CDR3 nucleotide sequence: TGTGCCAGCAGTGCTGTTAGGGGGCACACTGAAGCTTTCTTT. It is translated as CASSAVRGHTEAFF.

This chain connects TRBV11-2 to TRBJ2-5; D is possibly TRBD2 (6 bases). The germline CDR1 and CDR2 sequences are SGHAT and FQNNGV. The length of the CDR3 is 17 residues. Trimming left V 0 bases short and J 2 bases short, with 16 bases between. The CDR3 region has the DNA TGTGCCAGCAGCTTAGATCCCTTTAGCGGCGCTCAAGAGACCCAGTACTTC. This codes for CASSLDPFSGAQETQYF.

The rearrangement links TRBV7-2 to TRBJ2-5, with D possibly being TRBD2 (6 bases). The ends were cut back, 3 bases at V and 5 bases at J, with 10 bases in the middle. Germline V gene data show CDR1 as SGHTA and CDR2 as FQGNSA. The CDR3 extends over 13 amino acids. The CDR3 DNA reads as TGTGCCAGCAGCTTGGACGGAGGGGAGACCCAGTACTTC. This encodes CASSLDGGETQYF.

The chain uses TRBV6-6 and TRBJ1-1; perhaps TRBD1 as D (6 bases). The length of the CDR3 is 16 residues. Germline V gives CDR1 MNHNY, CDR2 SVGAGI (reference sequence). V shed 2 bases and J shed 2 bases, with 15 bases lying between them. The CDR3 is CASSYGQGLGNTEAFF. DNA for the CDR3: TGTGCCAGCAGTTACGGGCAGGGGTTAGGAAACACTGAAGCTTTCTTT.